The T cell receptor beta chain under discussion was sequenced for a study of cytomegalovirus exposure and HLA in healthy donors. Study observations and caveats: A later analysis found most CMV-associated TCR beta chains apparently HLA-restricted. Several V segments, TRBV6-2 and TRBV6-3 among them, could not be told apart and were dropped. A missense DCLRE1C variant was associated with V- and J-gene trimming of TCR beta chains in a later analysis, and an independent cohort replicated the association.

The PCR had 60 Vbeta and 13 Jbeta primers. TCRdb's copy holds only in-frame clones and misses some; the assay was immunoSEQ multiplex PCR. The sample lists 150,000 to 200,000 clones, roughly 79% occurring once. This clone was seen more than once but under ten times. Antigen specificity is unknown. CDR1 and CDR2 from the germline V gene are SNHLY and FYNNEI. V lost 7 bases, J lost 2 bases, and 9 bases lay in between. The length of the CDR3 is 14 residues. Sequencing was performed on PBMCs. The TCR was taken from a woman between 40 and 55 years old in good health and CMV-seronegative. V usage is TRBV2 and J usage is TRBJ2-6; no clear D gene. This CDR3 is CASTPVTGANVLTF. The CDR3, as DNA: TGTGCCAGCACTCCGGTAACTGGGGCCAACGTCCTGACTTTC. The full variable domain, in which reference TRBV2 and TRBJ2-6 provide the parts outside the CDR3, is EPEVTQTPSHQVTQMGQEVILRCVPISNHLYFYWYRQILGQKVEFLVSFYNNEISEKSEIFDDQFSVERPDGSNFTLKIRSTKLEDSAMYFCASTPVTGANVLTFGAGSRLTVL.